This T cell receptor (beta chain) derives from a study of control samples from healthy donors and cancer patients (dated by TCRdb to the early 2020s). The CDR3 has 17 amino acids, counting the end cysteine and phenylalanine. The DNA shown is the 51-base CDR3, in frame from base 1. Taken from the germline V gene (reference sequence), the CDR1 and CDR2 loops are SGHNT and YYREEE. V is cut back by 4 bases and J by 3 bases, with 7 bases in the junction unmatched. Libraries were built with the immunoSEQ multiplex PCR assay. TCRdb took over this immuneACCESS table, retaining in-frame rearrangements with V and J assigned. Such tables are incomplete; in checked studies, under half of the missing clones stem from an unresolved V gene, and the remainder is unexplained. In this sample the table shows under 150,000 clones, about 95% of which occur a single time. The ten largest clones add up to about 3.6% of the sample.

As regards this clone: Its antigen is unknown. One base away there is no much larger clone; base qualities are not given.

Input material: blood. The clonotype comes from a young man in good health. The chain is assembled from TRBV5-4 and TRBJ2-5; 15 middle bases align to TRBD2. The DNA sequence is TGTGCCAGCAGCAAGGGACTAGCGGGGGGCTATGAAGAGACCCAGTACTTC. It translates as CASSKGLAGGYEETQYF.